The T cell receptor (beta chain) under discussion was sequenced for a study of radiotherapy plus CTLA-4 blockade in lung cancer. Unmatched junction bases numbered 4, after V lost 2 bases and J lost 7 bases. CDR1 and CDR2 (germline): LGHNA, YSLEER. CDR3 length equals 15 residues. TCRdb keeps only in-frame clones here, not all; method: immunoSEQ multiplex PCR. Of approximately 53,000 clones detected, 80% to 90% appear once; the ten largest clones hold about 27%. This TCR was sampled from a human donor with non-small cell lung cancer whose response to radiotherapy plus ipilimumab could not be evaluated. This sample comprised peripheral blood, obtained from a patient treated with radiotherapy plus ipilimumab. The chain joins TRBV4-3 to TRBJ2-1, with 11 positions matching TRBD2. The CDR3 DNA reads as TGCGCCAGCAGCCAACTACTAGCGGGAGTTAATGAGCAGTTCTTC. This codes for CASSQLLAGVNEQFF.